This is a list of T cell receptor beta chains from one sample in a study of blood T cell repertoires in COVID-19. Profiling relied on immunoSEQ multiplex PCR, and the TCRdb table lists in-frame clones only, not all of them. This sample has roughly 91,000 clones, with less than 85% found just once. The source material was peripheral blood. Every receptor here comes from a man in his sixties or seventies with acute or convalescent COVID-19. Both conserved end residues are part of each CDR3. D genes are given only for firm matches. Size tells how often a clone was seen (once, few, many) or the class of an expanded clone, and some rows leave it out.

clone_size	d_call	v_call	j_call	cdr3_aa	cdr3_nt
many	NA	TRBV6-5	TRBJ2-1	CASRGTKGVEQFF	TGTGCCAGCAGAGGGACTAAGGGGGTTGAGCAGTTCTTC
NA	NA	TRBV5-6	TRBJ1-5	CASSLTPYSNQPQHF	TGTGCCAGCAGCTTGACTCCCTATAGCAATCAGCCCCAGCATTTT
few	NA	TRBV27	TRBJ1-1	CASSLYRNTEAFF	TGTGCCAGCAGTTTATACAGGAACACTGAAGCTTTCTTT
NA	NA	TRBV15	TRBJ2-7	CATSRDLSYEQYF	TGTGCCACCAGCAGAGATCTCTCCTACGAGCAGTACTTC
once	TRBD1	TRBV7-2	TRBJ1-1	CASSSHRGWDTEAFF	TGTGCCAGCAGCTCTCACAGGGGCTGGGACACTGAAGCTTTCTTT
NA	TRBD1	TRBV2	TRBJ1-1	CASRDGQGRGNTEAFF	TGTGCCAGCAGAGACGGACAGGGGAGGGGGAACACTGAAGCTTTCTTT
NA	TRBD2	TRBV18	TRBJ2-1	CASWAGGPYNEQFF	TGTGCCAGCTGGGCGGGAGGGCCTTACAATGAGCAGTTCTTC
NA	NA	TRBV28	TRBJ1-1	CASSLVRGGSPNTEAFF	TGTGCCAGCAGTTTGGTACGGGGTGGGTCGCCGAACACTGAAGCTTTCTTT
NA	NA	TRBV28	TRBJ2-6	CASSLTRGASSGANVLTF	TGTGCCAGCAGTTTAACTCGGGGTGCTAGCTCTGGGGCCAACGTCCTGACTTTC
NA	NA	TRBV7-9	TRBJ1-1	CASSPSRGRGGTEAFF	TGTGCCAGCAGCCCAAGCAGAGGCAGGGGAGGGACTGAAGCTTTCTTT